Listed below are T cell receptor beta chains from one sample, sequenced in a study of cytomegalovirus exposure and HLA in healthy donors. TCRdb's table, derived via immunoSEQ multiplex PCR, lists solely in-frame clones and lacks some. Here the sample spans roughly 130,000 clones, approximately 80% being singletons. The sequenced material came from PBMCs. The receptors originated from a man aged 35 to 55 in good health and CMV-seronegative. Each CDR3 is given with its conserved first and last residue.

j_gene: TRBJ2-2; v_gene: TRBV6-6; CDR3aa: CASSTITGELLF
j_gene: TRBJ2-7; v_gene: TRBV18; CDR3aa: CASSPRMLAGSTYEQYF
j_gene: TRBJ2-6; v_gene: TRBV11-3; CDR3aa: CASSWDRGRSGANVLTF
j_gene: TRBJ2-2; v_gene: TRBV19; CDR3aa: CASSLYRGRTGELFF
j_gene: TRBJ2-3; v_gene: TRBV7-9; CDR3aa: CASSRDRESDTQYF
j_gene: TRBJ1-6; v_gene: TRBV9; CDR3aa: CASSVEPGQGAYNSPLHF
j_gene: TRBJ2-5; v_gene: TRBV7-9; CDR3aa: CASSFTSANLETQYF
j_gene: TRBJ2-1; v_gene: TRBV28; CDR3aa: CASSLPDYYNEQFF
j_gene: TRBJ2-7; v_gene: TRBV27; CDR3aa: CASSLMTGGYEQYF
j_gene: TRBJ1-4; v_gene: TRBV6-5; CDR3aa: CASSDSYNEKLFF
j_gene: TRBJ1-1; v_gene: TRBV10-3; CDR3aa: CAISDRSTFTEAFF
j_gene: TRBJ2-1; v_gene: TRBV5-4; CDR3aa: CASSFLTSGGNNEQFF
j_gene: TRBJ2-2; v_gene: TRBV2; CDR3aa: CASSGTTNTGELFF
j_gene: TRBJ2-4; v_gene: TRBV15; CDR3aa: CATKATGGLNIQYF
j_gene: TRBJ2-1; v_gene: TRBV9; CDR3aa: CASSAPKPGLAAHNEQFF
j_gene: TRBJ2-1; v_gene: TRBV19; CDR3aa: CASSVTGYYEQFF
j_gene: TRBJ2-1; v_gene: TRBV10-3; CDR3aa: CAISESSGRDNEQFF
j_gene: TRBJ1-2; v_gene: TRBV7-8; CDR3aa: CASSPLVLQGVYGYTF
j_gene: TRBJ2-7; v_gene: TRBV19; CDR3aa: CASRQGGEQYF
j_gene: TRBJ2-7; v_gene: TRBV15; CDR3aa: CATSRDLGSVYEQYF
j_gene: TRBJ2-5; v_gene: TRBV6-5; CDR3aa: CASSYSGTQQETQYF
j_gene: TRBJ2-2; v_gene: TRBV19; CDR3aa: CASSFRRDRGDTGELFF
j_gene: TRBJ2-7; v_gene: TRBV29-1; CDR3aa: CSVVPGTSGYSYEQYF
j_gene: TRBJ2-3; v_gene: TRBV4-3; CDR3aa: CASSQVPQFTDTQYF
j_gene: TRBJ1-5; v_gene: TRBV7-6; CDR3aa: CASSFGGREPQHF
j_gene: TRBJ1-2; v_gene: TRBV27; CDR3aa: CASSWTGGNGYTF
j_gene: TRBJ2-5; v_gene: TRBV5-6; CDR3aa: CASSLGPGQGPQETQYF
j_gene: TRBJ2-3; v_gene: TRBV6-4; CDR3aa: CASSDSRGGQDTQYF
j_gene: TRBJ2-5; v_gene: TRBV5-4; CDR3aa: CASSAGQGPETQYF
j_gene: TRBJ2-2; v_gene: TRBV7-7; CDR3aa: CASSLAVTGNGGELFF
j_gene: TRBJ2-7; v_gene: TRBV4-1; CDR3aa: CASSQESTAGEVQFRKQYF
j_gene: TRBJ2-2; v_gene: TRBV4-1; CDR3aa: CASSQVQGTGELFF
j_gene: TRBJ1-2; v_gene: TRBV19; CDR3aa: CASSEQGNYGYTF
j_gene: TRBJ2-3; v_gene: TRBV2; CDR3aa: CAGQLGVAGVLDTQYF
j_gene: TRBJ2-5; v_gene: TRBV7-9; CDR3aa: CASSVNQREGPGETQYF
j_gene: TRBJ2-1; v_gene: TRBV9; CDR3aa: CASSVVAQSLHKDEQFF
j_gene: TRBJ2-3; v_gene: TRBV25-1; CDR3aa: CASSESFRDTQYF